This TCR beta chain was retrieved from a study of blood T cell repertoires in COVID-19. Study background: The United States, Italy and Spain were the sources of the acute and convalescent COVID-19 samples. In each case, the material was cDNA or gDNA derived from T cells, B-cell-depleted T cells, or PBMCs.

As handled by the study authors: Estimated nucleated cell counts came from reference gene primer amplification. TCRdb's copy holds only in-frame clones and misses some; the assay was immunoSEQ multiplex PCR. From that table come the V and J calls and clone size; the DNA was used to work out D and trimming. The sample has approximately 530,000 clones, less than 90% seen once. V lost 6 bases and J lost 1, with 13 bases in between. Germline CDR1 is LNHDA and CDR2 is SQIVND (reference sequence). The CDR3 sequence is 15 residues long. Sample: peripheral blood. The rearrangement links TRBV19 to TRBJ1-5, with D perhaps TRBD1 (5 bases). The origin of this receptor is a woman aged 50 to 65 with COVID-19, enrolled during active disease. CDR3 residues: CASSFFQGSNQPQHF. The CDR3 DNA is TGTGCCAGTAGCTTCTTTCAGGGAAGCAATCAGCCCCAGCATTTT.